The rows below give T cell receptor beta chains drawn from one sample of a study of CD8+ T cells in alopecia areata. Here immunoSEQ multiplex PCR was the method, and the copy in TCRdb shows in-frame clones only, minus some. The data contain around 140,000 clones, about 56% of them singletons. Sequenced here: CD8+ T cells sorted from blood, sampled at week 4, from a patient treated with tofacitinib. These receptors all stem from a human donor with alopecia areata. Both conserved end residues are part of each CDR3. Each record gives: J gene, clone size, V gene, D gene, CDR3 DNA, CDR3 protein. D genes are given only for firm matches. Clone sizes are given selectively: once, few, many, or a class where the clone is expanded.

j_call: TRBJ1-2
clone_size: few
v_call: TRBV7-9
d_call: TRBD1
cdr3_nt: TGTGCCAGCACGGGTCAGGGGGCGTTTGGCTACACCTTC
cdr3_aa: CASTGQGAFGYTF

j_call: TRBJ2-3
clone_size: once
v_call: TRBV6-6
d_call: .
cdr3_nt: TGTGCCAGCAGGTTCCAGGATACAAATACGCAGTATTTT
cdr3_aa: CASRFQDTNTQYF

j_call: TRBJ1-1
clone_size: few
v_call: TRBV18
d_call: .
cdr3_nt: TGTGCCAGCTCACCAAGGGCAATGAACACTGAAGCTTTCTTT
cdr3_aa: CASSPRAMNTEAFF

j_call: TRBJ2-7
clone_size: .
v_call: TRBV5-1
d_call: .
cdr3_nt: TGCGCCAGCAGCTTGGAACTTTTTGAAGGATACGAGCAGTACTTC
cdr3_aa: CASSLELFEGYEQYF

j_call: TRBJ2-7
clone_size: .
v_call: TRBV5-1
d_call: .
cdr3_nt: TGCGCCAGCAGCTTGGACGGGTACGAGCAGTACTTC
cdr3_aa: CASSLDGYEQYF

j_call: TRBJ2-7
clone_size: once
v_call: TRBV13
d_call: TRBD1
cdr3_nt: TGTGCCAGCAGCCGAGCCGGGACAGGGGGCCGCTACGAGCAGTACTTC
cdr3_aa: CASSRAGTGGRYEQYF

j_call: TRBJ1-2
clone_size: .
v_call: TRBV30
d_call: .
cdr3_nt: TGTGCCTGGAGTCCCGCCCGGGCTAACTATGGCTACACCTTC
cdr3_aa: CAWSPARANYGYTF

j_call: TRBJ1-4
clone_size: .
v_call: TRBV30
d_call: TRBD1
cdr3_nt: TGTGCCTGGAGTCCCGGGACAGGGGATGAAAAACTGTTTTTT
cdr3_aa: CAWSPGTGDEKLFF

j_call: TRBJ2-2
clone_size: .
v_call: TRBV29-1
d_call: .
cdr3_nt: TGCAGCGTGGGCCGATCCACCGGGGAGCTGTTTTTT
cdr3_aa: CSVGRSTGELFF

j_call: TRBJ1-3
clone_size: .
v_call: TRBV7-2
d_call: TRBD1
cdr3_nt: TGTGCCAGCAGCCCATACGGACAGGGTTTTTCTGGAAACACCATATATTTT
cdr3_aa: CASSPYGQGFSGNTIYF

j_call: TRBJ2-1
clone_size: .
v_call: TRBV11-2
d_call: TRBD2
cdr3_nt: TGTGCCAGCAGCTTAGGGGCGGGGGTTCAGCAGTTCTTC
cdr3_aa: CASSLGAGVQQFF

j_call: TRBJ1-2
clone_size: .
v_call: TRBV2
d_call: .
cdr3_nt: TGTGCCAGCAGGAGGGGGAACTATGGCTACACCTTC
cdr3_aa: CASRRGNYGYTF

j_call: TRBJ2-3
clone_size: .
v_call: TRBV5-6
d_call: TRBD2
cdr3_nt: TGTGCCAGCAGCTTGGCCTCTAGCGGGGGCACAGATACGCAGTATTTT
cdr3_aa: CASSLASSGGTDTQYF

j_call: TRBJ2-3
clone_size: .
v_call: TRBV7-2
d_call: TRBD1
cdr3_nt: TGTGCCAGCAGGAAACAGGGGAGAACAGATACGCAGTATTTT
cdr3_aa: CASRKQGRTDTQYF

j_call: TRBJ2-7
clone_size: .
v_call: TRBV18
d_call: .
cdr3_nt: TGTGCCAGCTCACCAGAGGGGAACTCCTACGAGCAGTACTTC
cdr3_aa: CASSPEGNSYEQYF

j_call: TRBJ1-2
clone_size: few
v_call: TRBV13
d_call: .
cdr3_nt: TGTGCCAGCAGCCAACAGGGCGACTATGGCTACACCTTC
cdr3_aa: CASSQQGDYGYTF

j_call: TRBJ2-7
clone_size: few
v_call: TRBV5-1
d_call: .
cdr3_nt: TGCGCCAGCAGGCAGTCGAGCTCCTACGAGCAGTACTTC
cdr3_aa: CASRQSSSYEQYF

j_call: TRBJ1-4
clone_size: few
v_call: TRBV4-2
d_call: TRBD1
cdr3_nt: TGTGCCAGCAGCCAAGACCCGGGACAGGGTAATGAAAAACTGTTTTTT
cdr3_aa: CASSQDPGQGNEKLFF

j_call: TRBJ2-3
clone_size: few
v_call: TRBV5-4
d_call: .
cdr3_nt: TGTGCCAGCAGCTTAGGCTACCTAGATACGCAGTATTTT
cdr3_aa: CASSLGYLDTQYF

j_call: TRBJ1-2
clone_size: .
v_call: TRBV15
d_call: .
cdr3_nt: TGTGCCACCAGCAGAGATTCTACGGGACACTTATATGGCTACACCTTC
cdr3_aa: CATSRDSTGHLYGYTF

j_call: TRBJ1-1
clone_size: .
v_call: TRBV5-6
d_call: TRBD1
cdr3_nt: TGTGCCAGCAGCCCAGGGGGCCGGGTGGCTGAAGCTTTCTTT
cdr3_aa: CASSPGGRVAEAFF

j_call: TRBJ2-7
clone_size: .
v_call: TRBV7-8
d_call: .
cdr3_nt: TGTGCCAGCGCGGTGTGGGGGAGCTCCTACGAGCAGTACTTC
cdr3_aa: CASAVWGSSYEQYF

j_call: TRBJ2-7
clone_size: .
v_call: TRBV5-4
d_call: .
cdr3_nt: TGTGCCAGCAGGGATGGGGGCGAGCAGTACTTC
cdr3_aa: CASRDGGEQYF

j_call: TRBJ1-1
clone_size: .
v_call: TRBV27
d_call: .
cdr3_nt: TGTGCCAGCAGTTTATCGTCCCTCGGCACTGAAGCTTTCTTT
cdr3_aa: CASSLSSLGTEAFF

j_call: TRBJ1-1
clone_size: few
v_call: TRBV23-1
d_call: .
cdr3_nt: TGCGCCAGCAGTCAATACCTACTTGAAGCTTTCTTT
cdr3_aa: CASSQYLLEAFF

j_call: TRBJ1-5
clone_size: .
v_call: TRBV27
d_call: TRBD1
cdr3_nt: TGTGCCAGCAGCCCCCTAGTCCCCGGGACAGGGAATCAGCCCCAGCATTTT
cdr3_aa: CASSPLVPGTGNQPQHF

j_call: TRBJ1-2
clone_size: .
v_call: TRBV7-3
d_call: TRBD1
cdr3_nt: TGTGCCAGCCATATCGACAGGGACCTTACCTATGGCTACACCTTC
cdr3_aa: CASHIDRDLTYGYTF

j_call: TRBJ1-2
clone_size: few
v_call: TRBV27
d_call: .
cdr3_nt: TGTGCCAGCAGTGGGGATAGGTTCTATGGCTACACCTTC
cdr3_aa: CASSGDRFYGYTF

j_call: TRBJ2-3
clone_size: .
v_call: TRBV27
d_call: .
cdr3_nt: TGTGCCAGCAGTCCGTTACTCGCCGTTAGCACAGATACGCAGTATTTT
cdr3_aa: CASSPLLAVSTDTQYF

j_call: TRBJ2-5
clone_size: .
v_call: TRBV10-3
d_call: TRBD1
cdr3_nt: TGTGCCATCAGCCTGGACAGGGTTAGAGAGACCCAGTACTTC
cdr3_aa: CAISLDRVRETQYF

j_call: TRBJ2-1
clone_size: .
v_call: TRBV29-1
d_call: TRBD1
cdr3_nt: TGCAGCGTCCACTGGGACAGTATCAATGAGCAGTTCTTC
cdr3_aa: CSVHWDSINEQFF

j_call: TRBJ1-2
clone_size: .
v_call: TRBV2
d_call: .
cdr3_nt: TGTGCCAGCAGGGTGGCAGGGGAGGGCTATGGCTACACCTTC
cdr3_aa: CASRVAGEGYGYTF

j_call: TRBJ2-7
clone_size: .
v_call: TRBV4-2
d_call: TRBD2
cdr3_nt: TGTGCCAGCAGCCAAGATGACGGTAGCGGGGCCGACGAGCAGTACTTC
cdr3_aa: CASSQDDGSGADEQYF

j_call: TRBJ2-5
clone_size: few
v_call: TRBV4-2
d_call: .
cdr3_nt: TGTGCCAGCAGCCAAGACAGGGTCCAAGAGACCCAGTACTTC
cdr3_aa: CASSQDRVQETQYF

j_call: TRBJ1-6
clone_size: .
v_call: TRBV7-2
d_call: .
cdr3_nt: TGTGCCAGCAGCTTAGACGGACGGGGGGGTTCACCCCTCCACTTT
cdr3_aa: CASSLDGRGGSPLHF

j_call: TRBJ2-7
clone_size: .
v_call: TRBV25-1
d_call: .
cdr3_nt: TGTGCCAGCAGCCCAGGTACCTACGAGCAGTACTTC
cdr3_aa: CASSPGTYEQYF

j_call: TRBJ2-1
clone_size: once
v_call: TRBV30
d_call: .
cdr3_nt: TGTGCCTGTAACAACCCACCCTACAATGAGCAGTTCTTC
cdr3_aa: CACNNPPYNEQFF

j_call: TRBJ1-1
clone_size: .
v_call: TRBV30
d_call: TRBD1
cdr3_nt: TGTGCCTGGAACCTTCAGGACAGGGGCACTGAAGCTTTCTTT
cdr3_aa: CAWNLQDRGTEAFF

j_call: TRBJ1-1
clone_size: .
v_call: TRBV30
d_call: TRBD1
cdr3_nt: TGTGCCTGGGACCTAGGAAGGACAGGGCCCAACACTGAAGCTTTCTTT
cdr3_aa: CAWDLGRTGPNTEAFF

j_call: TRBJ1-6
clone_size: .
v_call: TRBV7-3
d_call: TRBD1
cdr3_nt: TGTGCCAGCAGACGGGACAGGAAGACTTATAGCTCCTATAATTCACCCCTCCACTTT
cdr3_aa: CASRRDRKTYSSYNSPLHF

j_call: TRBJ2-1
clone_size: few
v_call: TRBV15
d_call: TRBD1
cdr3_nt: TGTGCCACCAGCACCCCGGGACAGGGAACGAATGAGCAGTTCTTC
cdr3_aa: CATSTPGQGTNEQFF

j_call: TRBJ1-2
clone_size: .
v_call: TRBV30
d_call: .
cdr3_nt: TGTGCCGACTACGGCCCGGGACCGAAAGGGTATGGCTACACCTTC
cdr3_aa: CADYGPGPKGYGYTF

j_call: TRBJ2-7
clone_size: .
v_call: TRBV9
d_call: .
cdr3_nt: TGTGCCAGCAGTGGGGGGACAGACGAGCAGTACTTC
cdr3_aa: CASSGGTDEQYF

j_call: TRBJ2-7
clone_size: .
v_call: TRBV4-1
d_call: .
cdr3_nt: TGCGCCAGCAGCCAAACGGCAGGGGCGAAAAACGAGCAGTACTTC
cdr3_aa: CASSQTAGAKNEQYF

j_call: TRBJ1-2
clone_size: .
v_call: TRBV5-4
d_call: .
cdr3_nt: TGTGCCAGCAGCCTAGGGACGTTTTGGGGCTACACCTTC
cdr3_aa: CASSLGTFWGYTF

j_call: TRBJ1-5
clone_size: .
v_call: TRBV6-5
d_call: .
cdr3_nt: TGTGCCAGCAGTTCGGGGTTTTGGGACCGATATCAGCCCCAGCATTTT
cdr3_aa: CASSSGFWDRYQPQHF

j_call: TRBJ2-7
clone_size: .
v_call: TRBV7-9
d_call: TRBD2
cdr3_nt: TGTGCCAGCAGCCTGGGGACTAGCGGGGGGACCTACGAGCAGTACTTC
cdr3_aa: CASSLGTSGGTYEQYF

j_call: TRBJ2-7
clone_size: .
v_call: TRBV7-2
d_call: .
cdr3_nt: TGTGCCAGCAGCTTAGTGTTTCCCTCCTACGAGCAGTACTTC
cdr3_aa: CASSLVFPSYEQYF